This passage covers 9 T cell receptor beta chains from one sample sequenced in a study of blood T cell repertoires in COVID-19. Assay: immunoSEQ multiplex PCR; the TCRdb copy retains only in-frame clones and omits some. Altogether around 58,000 clones are present, around four fifths being singletons, with the ten largest covering approximately 5.7%. Source material: peripheral blood. Receptors were obtained from a human donor in a cohort sampled during active COVID-19.

This clone was counted between two and nine times. The V gene is TRBV4-1, the J gene TRBJ2-7; weak D call: TRBD2 (6 bases). The CDR3 runs to 17 residues. Germline CDR1 is MGHRA and CDR2 is YSYEKL. The V end was cut by 4 bases, the J end by 0 bases, with 19 bases between. CDR3 sequence reads: CASSRPRPGGSSYEQYF. The CDR3 coding sequence is TGCGCCAGCAGCCGCCCTCGGCCCGGGGGAAGCTCCTACGAGCAGTACTTC.

The genes are TRBV2 and TRBJ2-2; D is possibly TRBD2 (6 bases). This CDR3 has 16 residues. Germline-derived CDR1 and CDR2 are SNHLY and FYNNEI. V lost 3 bases, J lost 3 bases, and 14 bases lay in between. CDR3 DNA sequence: TGTGCCAGCAGTGAGTATAGCGGACGGTACACCGGGGAGCTGTTTTTT. It codes for CASSEYSGRYTGELFF.

The rearrangement joins TRBV19 to TRBJ2-7; TRBD1 matches at 12 bases. Germline CDR1 LNHDA, CDR2 SQIVND (reference sequence). The ends lost 8 bases at V and 9 bases at J; junction bases unmatched: 11. CDR3 size: 14 residues. CDR3 nucleotide sequence: TGTGCCAGTGCTGATGGGGACAGGGGGCGCGGGCAGTACTTC. Its translation is CASADGDRGRGQYF.

The chain employs TRBV5-4 and TRBJ1-4, with 9 bases that match TRBD1. CDR3 size: 16 residues. Germline assignment: CDR1 SGHNT and CDR2 YYREEE (reference sequence). The ends lost 1 base at V and 7 bases at J; junction bases unmatched: 8. The CDR3 nucleotides read TGTGCCAGCAGCTTGAACACAGGGGGCGTAAGTGAAAAACTGTTTTTT. Its translation is CASSLNTGGVSEKLFF.

The V call is TRBV29-1, the J call TRBJ2-1, with 14 nucleotides matching TRBD2. V was pared by 7 bases and J by 12 bases, with 2 bases of the junction left unmatched. This CDR3 contains 11 residues. Per germline, CDR1 SQVTM and CDR2 ANQGSEA. This CDR3 reads CSAGTSGRQFF. CDR3 coding DNA: TGCAGCGCCGGGACTAGCGGGAGGCAGTTCTTC.

The chain combines TRBV30 with TRBJ2-1; TRBD1 is a possible D gene (6 bases). V gave up 3 bases and J gave up 11 bases, with 17 bases separating them. The CDR3 length is 13 residues. Germline V gene sequence: CDR1 GTSNPN, CDR2 SVGIG (reference sequence). CDR3 coding DNA: TGTGCCTGGAGGGAACCGGCAGGGGTCCAGCAGTTCTTC. Translation gives CAWREPAGVQQFF. The full variable domain, rest sourced from reference TRBV30 and TRBJ2-1, is SQTIHQWPATLVQPVGSPLSLECTVEGTSNPNLYWYRQAAGRGLQLLFYSVGIGQISSEVPQNLSASRPQDRQFILSSKKLLLSDSGFYLCAWREPAGVQQFFGPGTRLTVL.

The rearrangement joins TRBV7-2 to TRBJ1-5; no clear D. The CDR3 sequence is 16 residues long. Trimming took 2 bases from V and 0 from J, leaving 11 bases between them. CDR1 SGHTA and CDR2 FQGNSA come from the germline V gene. CDR3 amino acids: CASSLRRRYSNQPQHF. The CDR3 region has the DNA TGTGCCAGCAGCTTACGCCGGAGGTATAGCAATCAGCCCCAGCATTTT.

This chain connects TRBV27 to TRBJ1-5; possibly TRBD1 for D (5 bases). The germline V gene encodes CDR1 MNHEY and CDR2 SMNVEV (reference sequence). Trimming left V 8 bases short and J 0 bases short, with 8 bases between. This CDR3 is 13 amino acids long. The CDR3 coding sequence is TGTGCCAGCGGGGGGTATAGCAATCAGCCCCAGCATTTT. Protein sequence: CASGGYSNQPQHF.

The V and J genes are TRBV4-3 and TRBJ1-1; D is perhaps TRBD1 (6 bases). The CDR3 has 15 amino acids. Germline assignment: CDR1 LGHNA and CDR2 YSLEER. Trimming took 0 bases from V and 1 from J, leaving 9 bases between them. CDR3 loop: CASSQDLTGNTEAFF. The CDR3 nucleotides are TGCGCCAGCAGCCAAGACCTGACAGGGAACACTGAAGCTTTCTTT.